This T cell receptor (beta chain) was observed in a study of blood T cell repertoires in COVID-19. About the study: Whether acute or convalescent, the COVID-19 samples came from the United States, Italy and Spain. PBMCs, B-cell-depleted T cells, or T cells were the source of the cDNA or gDNA that made up the material.

Study processing details: Estimates of nucleated cell counts were drawn from the amplification of reference gene primers. Generated by immunoSEQ multiplex PCR, the TCRdb table keeps only in-frame clones and is missing some. That table gives V, J and clone size, and the DNA gave D and trimming. The top ten hold 3.6% of the sample, which has approximately 160,000 clones, more than 70% seen once. The study drew participants aged about 18 to 89 years from around 24 US areas. Trimming removed 0 bases at V and 4 bases at J, with 6 bases between. The V gene's germline CDR1 is LNHNV and CDR2 YYDKDF (reference sequence). The CDR3 sequence is 14 residues long.

The receptor was derived from a woman aged 50 to 60 in a cohort exposed to, infected with or recovered from COVID-19 (not recorded which). The chain has TRBV15 and TRBJ2-2; D might be TRBD1 (6 bases). The source material was PBMCs or T cells enriched from blood (not recorded which). The CDR3 loop is CATSREGGTGELFF. The CDR3 region has the DNA TGTGCCACCAGCAGAGAAGGGGGCACCGGGGAGCTGTTTTTT.